The 21 T cell receptor beta chains below all came from one sample that was sequenced in a study of blood T cell repertoires in COVID-19. The repertoire was sequenced with immunoSEQ multiplex PCR; TCRdb's copy has only in-frame clones and lacks some. This table holds 52,000 or so clones, roughly 90% found once. Sequencing input: peripheral blood. The source is a man in his 60s with active COVID-19.

This clone was seen only once. The chain recombines TRBV29-1 with TRBJ1-2, with TRBD1 matching 7 bases. Germline CDR1 reads SQVTM; CDR2 reads ANQGSEA. CDR3 length: 14 residues. The V segment lost 4 bases and the J segment 4 bases; nucleotides outside the gene matches: 9. DNA of the CDR3: TGCAGCGTTGCGACCCCCGGGACAGTCTATGGCTACACCTTC. Translating gives CSVATPGTVYGYTF.

The chain couples TRBV9 to TRBJ1-6; 7 bases agree with TRBD1. Germline V gene sequence: CDR1 SGDLS, CDR2 YYNGEE. The CDR3 spans 14 residues. The J segment lost 6 bases and the V segment lost 4 bases, leaving 4 bases of the junction unmatched. CDR3 sequence (DNA): TGTGCCAGCAGCCTAGGGGGCCCTAATTCACCCCTCCACTTT. Translation gives CASSLGGPNSPLHF.

The CDR3 loop is CASSVGPFSYEQYF. The CDR3, as DNA: TGTGCCAGCAGCGTAGGGCCCTTTTCCTACGAGCAGTACTTC. The rearrangement links TRBV9 to TRBJ2-7; D is uncertain. V shed 0 bases and J shed 1 base, with 8 bases lying between them. CDR3 size: 14 residues. CDR1 and CDR2 from the germline V gene are SGDLS and YYNGEE.

This chain joins TRBV3-1 (or the pseudogene TRBV3-2) and TRBJ2-7; the D gene is possibly TRBD2 (7 bases). V lost 0 bases, J lost 0 bases, and 12 bases lay in between. The CDR3 extends over 16 amino acids. Germline CDR1 and CDR2: LGHDT and YNNKEL (reference sequence). Written as DNA, the CDR3 is TGTGCCAGCAGCCAAGATGGGGGGGCCAGCTCCTACGAGCAGTACTTC. Translation gives CASSQDGGASSYEQYF.

This chain connects TRBV9 to TRBJ2-7; D perhaps matches TRBD1 (6 bases). The CDR3 has 13 residues. The germline V gene has CDR1 SGDLS and CDR2 YYNGEE. V lost 3 bases to trimming and J lost 1 base, with 8 bases between them. CDR3 nucleotides: TGTGCCAGCAGCGAGGACAGTTCCTACGAGCAGTACTTC. Its translation is CASSEDSSYEQYF.

This sequence joins TRBV18 and TRBJ2-7, with 11 bases identical to TRBD2. V trimming: 1 base; J trimming: 4 bases; junction bases outside the gene matches: 6. CDR1 and CDR2 from the germline V gene are KGHSH and LQKENI. This CDR3 is 16 amino acids long. In DNA form, the CDR3 reads TGTGCCAGCTCACCACGGACACTAGCGGGGGATTACGAGCAGTACTTC. Protein product: CASSPRTLAGDYEQYF.

This clone was seen once. V and J are TRBV3-1 (or the pseudogene TRBV3-2) and TRBJ1-1; 8 nucleotides line up with TRBD1. V shed 2 bases and J 2 bases; nucleotides not matched to a gene: 7. This CDR3 contains 16 residues. Looked up from germline, CDR1 is LGHDT and CDR2 is YNNKEL (reference sequence). DNA for the CDR3: TGTGCCAGCAGCCAATATAACAGGGGGAGAAACACTGAAGCTTTCTTT. Translating it yields CASSQYNRGRNTEAFF.

The sample holds one count of this clone. This chain joins TRBV24-1 and TRBJ1-5; D is ambiguous. The germline V gene encodes CDR1 KGHDR and CDR2 SFDVKD. The CDR3 loop spans 15 amino acids. The germline V and J ends were trimmed by 8 bases and 0 bases, with 13 bases remaining between them. The CDR3 reads CATTQNHYSNQPQHF. CDR3 DNA: TGTGCCACCACTCAGAACCATTATAGCAATCAGCCCCAGCATTTT.

CDR3 loop: CASSAQGWSGANVLTF. The CDR3, as DNA: TGTGCCAGCAGCGCACAGGGGTGGTCTGGGGCCAACGTCCTGACTTTC. V usage is TRBV7-6 and J usage is TRBJ2-6, with 7 bases fitting TRBD1. Trimming at V came to 5 bases and at J to 1 base, leaving 5 bases not matched to a gene. Germline V gene data show CDR1 as SGHVS and CDR2 as FNYEAQ. CDR3 size: 16 residues.

This sequence joins TRBV28 and TRBJ1-2; TRBD1 aligns across 10 bases. The junction had 4 bases not matched to a gene; V was cut back by 6 bases and J by 6 bases. Per germline, CDR1 MDHEN and CDR2 SYDVKM. The CDR3 totals 13 residues. The CDR3 spells CASRAGTGDGYTF. CDR3 nucleotide sequence: TGTGCCAGCAGGGCCGGGACAGGGGATGGCTACACCTTC.

The gene calls are TRBV11-2 and TRBJ1-1; the D gene is possibly TRBD1 (5 bases). Germline CDR1 SGHAT, CDR2 FQNNGV. V lost 4 bases and J 8 bases, leaving 14 bases between the germline ends. This CDR3 contains 13 residues. CDR3 residues: CASSSGVRTEAFF. CDR3 bases: TGTGCCAGCAGCTCTGGGGTCCGGACAGAAGCTTTCTTT.

This clone was seen only once. The genes are TRBV11-2 and TRBJ2-7; 8 bases fit TRBD2. Germline CDR1 reads SGHAT; CDR2 reads FQNNGV. The CDR3 is 14 amino acids. After removal of 6 bases from V and 5 bases from J, the junction contained 9 bases not matched to a gene. CDR3 nucleotide sequence: TGTGCCAGCAGGCCGACTAGCGATCTCAACGAGCAGTACTTC. This translates into CASRPTSDLNEQYF.

This clone was detected a few times. The gene calls are TRBV2 and TRBJ1-4, with 9 bases aligning to TRBD1. Germline V gene data show CDR1 as SNHLY and CDR2 as FYNNEI. The V gene end was trimmed by 7 bases and the J gene end by 8 bases; junction bases not matched to a gene: 11. This CDR3 contains 15 residues. The chain's CDR3 is CASTGTGLNTEKLFF. Here the CDR3 DNA reads TGTGCCAGCACCGGGACAGGGCTAAATACGGAAAAACTGTTTTTT.

Remarks on this clone: An end of the junction differs from the germline gene, which may be a read error. The CDR3 DNA sequence: TGTGCCAGCAGTCAAGCCTTATCTTCAGGAGGAACCGAAGAGACCCAGTACTTC. It specifies CASSQALSSGGTEETQYF. This chain uses TRBV3-1 (or the pseudogene TRBV3-2) with TRBJ2-5; possible D gene TRBD2, 5 bases. There are 18 residues in the CDR3. Germline V gene lookup returns CDR1 LGHDT and CDR2 YNNKEL (reference sequence).

The rearrangement links TRBV5-1 to TRBJ1-2; tentative D call: TRBD1 (5 bases). CDR3 length: 15 residues. V lost 1 base, J lost 5 bases, and 15 bases lay in between. Germline V CDR1 and CDR2: SGHRS, YFSETQ. For the CDR3, the DNA is TGCGCCAGCAGCTTGAGAACAGGAGAGAATTATGGCTACACCTTC. It encodes CASSLRTGENYGYTF.

The chain is built from TRBV19 and TRBJ2-7; D possibly corresponds to TRBD1 (7 bases). V was cut by 3 bases and J by 2 bases, with 17 bases left in between. CDR1 is LNHDA and CDR2 is SQIVND in the germline V gene (reference sequence). This CDR3 comprises 16 residues. The CDR3 protein is CASSMFRTGLPYEQYF. CDR3 DNA: TGTGCCAGTAGTATGTTCAGGACAGGACTACCCTACGAGCAGTACTTC. The whole variable domain, remainder taken from reference TRBV19 and TRBJ2-7, is DGGITQSPKYLFRKEGQNVTLSCEQNLNHDAMYWYRQDPGQGLRLIYYSQIVNDFQKGDIAEGYSVSREKKESFPLTVTSAQKNPTAFYLCASSMFRTGLPYEQYFGPGTRLTVT.

The rearrangement uses TRBV5-4 and TRBJ2-5; TRBD2 agrees at 9 bases. CDR1 is SGHNT and CDR2 is YYREEE in the germline V gene (reference sequence). The CDR3 consists of 16 residues. V was pared by 1 base and J by 2 bases, with 6 bases of the junction left unmatched. CDR3 nucleotide sequence: TGTGCCAGCAGCTTGAAGGCGGGAGGGCCTCAAGAGACCCAGTACTTC. It is translated as CASSLKAGGPQETQYF.

This clone was picked up a small number of times. The CDR3 region has the DNA TGTGCCAGCAGCCGCCAGGGGGATGGTCAGCCCCAGCATTTT. Translating gives CASSRQGDGQPQHF. The J gene is TRBJ1-5, the V gene TRBV7-2; 7 positions match TRBD1. Germline values: CDR1 SGHTA, CDR2 FQGNSA. CDR3 length: 14 amino acids. V lost 5 bases, J lost 6 bases, and 7 bases stayed unmatched. Full variable domain (outside the CDR3, taken from reference TRBV7-2 and TRBJ1-5): GAGVSQSPSNKVTEKGKDVELRCDPISGHTALYWYRQSLGQGLEFLIYFQGNSAPDKSGLPSDRFSAERTGGSVSTLTIQRTQQEDSAVYLCASSRQGDGQPQHFGDGTRLSIL.

The J gene is TRBJ2-1, the V gene TRBV30; D perhaps matches TRBD2 (6 bases). Germline CDR1 is GTSNPN and CDR2 is SVGIG (reference sequence). The CDR3 consists of 14 residues. Trimming took 4 bases from V and 1 from J, leaving 11 bases between them. The CDR3 loop reads CAWKEGPSYNEQFF. The DNA for the CDR3 is TGTGCCTGGAAGGAGGGCCCGTCCTACAATGAGCAGTTCTTC. Full variable domain (rest looked up from reference TRBV30 and TRBJ2-1): SQTIHQWPATLVQPVGSPLSLECTVEGTSNPNLYWYRQAAGRGLQLLFYSVGIGQISSEVPQNLSASRPQDRQFILSSKKLLLSDSGFYLCAWKEGPSYNEQFFGPGTRLTVL.

This chain joins TRBV21-1 and TRBJ2-1; whether TRBD1, the table's D call, matches the DNA was not checked. TRBV21-1 is classified as a pseudogene. The CDR3 is made up of 16 amino acids. The CDR3, as DNA: TGTGCCAGCAGCAAACTCAGGGGCAGTATAATCCATGAGCAGTTCTTC. This gives the protein CASSKLRGSIIHEQFF.

A few counts support this clone. The chain is built from TRBV28 and TRBJ2-2; no clear D. The germline V and J ends were trimmed by 2 bases and 7 bases, with 14 bases remaining between them. Germline CDR1 MDHEN, CDR2 SYDVKM. The CDR3 spans 15 residues. CDR3 sequence reads: CASSLQSRIGGELFF. Written as DNA, the CDR3 is TGTGCCAGCAGTTTACAGTCCAGGATTGGCGGGGAGCTGTTTTTT.